The TCR beta chain under discussion was sequenced for a study of CD8+ T cells in alopecia areata. There are 18 residues in the CDR3. Germline CDR1 and CDR2: MNHNS and SASEGT. Germline trimming cut 2 bases from V and 2 bases from J; bases unmatched to any gene: 10. Study-wide results and caveats: With patients, TCR sharing proved less clear than in mice, a difference possibly related to HLA.

Extraction and reverse transcription of RNA yielded cDNA as the sequencing template. Only in-frame clones appear in the TCRdb table, and some are missing; sequencing was by immunoSEQ multiplex PCR. The table shows fewer than 200,000 clones, with about 60% occurring only once. Note on this clone: Its antigen is currently unknown.

Using a FACSAria, the CD4+ and CD8+ T cells were sorted from the PBMCs. This TCR was recovered from a human donor with alopecia areata. The sample was CD4+ T cells sorted from blood, taken at week 0. This chain joins TRBV6-1 and TRBJ2-3; 10 nucleotides match TRBD2. The CDR3 sequence is CASSESLAGAAPTDTQYF. CDR3 DNA: TGTGCCAGCAGTGAAAGTCTAGCGGGGGCCGCACCCACAGATACGCAGTATTTT.